A selection of T cell receptor beta chains follows, all from one sample in a study of cytomegalovirus exposure and HLA in healthy donors. Using immunoSEQ multiplex PCR, the repertoire was profiled, and TCRdb retains in-frame clones only, with some absent. The table records 90,000 to 150,000 clones, around 79% of them present only once. Sequenced: PBMCs. The receptors originated from a woman aged 40 to 50 in good health and CMV-seronegative. CDR3s include the opening cysteine and the closing phenylalanine or tryptophan. The order of the fields is J gene, V gene, CDR3 protein.

>TRBJ1-6|TRBV6-1
CASRPGLSPLHF
>TRBJ1-2|TRBV18
CASSPEQGFGGYTF
>TRBJ2-5|TRBV7-8
CASSPRTSGGVETQYF
>TRBJ2-7|TRBV5-4
CASSLGGLTGGIYEQYF
>TRBJ2-7|TRBV4-3
CASSQISGSSYEQYF
>TRBJ2-2|TRBV18
CASSPPLAGPGELFF
>TRBJ2-1|TRBV6-5
CASSVSGDPYNEQFF
>TRBJ2-3|TRBV19
CASRKAGPLDTQYF
>TRBJ2-7|TRBV7-2
CASSLAPSRREQYF
>TRBJ1-1|TRBV19
CASNTGQGNTEAFF
>TRBJ1-1|TRBV30
CAWSVSMNTEAFF
>TRBJ1-1|TRBV7-2
CASSSGQGASEAFF
>TRBJ1-3|TRBV28
CASSPPGTGWGNTIYF
>TRBJ1-2|TRBV11-2
CASSYNFGGTYGYTF
>TRBJ2-6|TRBV4-2
CASSQDLAHIPSGANVLTF
>TRBJ1-1|TRBV6-8
CASSYSRQNIMNTEAFF
>TRBJ2-3|TRBV7-9
CASSLGLANSDTQYF
>TRBJ2-2|TRBV4-2
CASSHHGTGPNTGELFF
>TRBJ1-6|TRBV6-5
CASRTVNSPLHF
>TRBJ1-3|TRBV14
CASSQWDRASGNTIYF
>TRBJ2-2|TRBV7-9
CSSSSGQNTGELFF
>TRBJ1-5|TRBV28
CASSLELGLKPQHF
>TRBJ1-1|TRBV4-1
CASSPSYRNTEAFF
>TRBJ1-6|TRBV2
CASSETGSPLHF
>TRBJ1-2|TRBV28
CASSPTGNYGYTF
>TRBJ2-7|TRBV12-1
CASSFQFPPPYEQYF
>TRBJ2-3|TRBV6-4
CASSSGTGGETDTQYF
>TRBJ1-1|TRBV7-8
CASSGGLGTEAFF
>TRBJ2-5|TRBV5-5
CASSRGLADQETQYF
>TRBJ1-1|TRBV4-3
CASSQSGRTEAFF
>TRBJ1-5|TRBV6-1
CASSGPLRTYRGSDQPQHF
>TRBJ2-6|TRBV5-1
CASSLGHQSGANVLTF
>TRBJ2-2|TRBV9
CASSVRGAGSNTGELFF
>TRBJ1-1|TRBV10-3
CAISIRTGGLGEAFF
>TRBJ1-3|TRBV6-6
CASSYGQVSGNTIYF
>TRBJ2-1|TRBV25-1
CASRSGYNEQFF
>TRBJ2-7|TRBV5-6
CASIDRDSYEQYF
>TRBJ2-7|TRBV28
CASRGWEGLDEQYF
>TRBJ2-7|TRBV5-8
CASSAGTGWVYEQYF
>TRBJ2-1|TRBV27
CASRISGGSSYNEQFF
>TRBJ1-1|TRBV6-5
CASSSDTEAFF
>TRBJ2-2|TRBV11-3
CASSLRSPGELFF
>TRBJ2-1|TRBV4-1
CASSQWLAGASSYNEQFF
>TRBJ1-2|TRBV28
CASSSPTGSANYGYTF
>TRBJ2-5|TRBV28
CASTQGGILQETQYF
>TRBJ2-7|TRBV27
CATLPPGTKAGEQYF
>TRBJ2-1|TRBV11-3
CASSLLPGQGDNEQFF
>TRBJ2-1|TRBV10-3
CAIGETSGSEQFF
>TRBJ1-2|TRBV30
CAWSPPGPNYGYTF